One and the same sample provided the 20 T cell receptor beta chains below, sequenced in a study of shared clonotypes between healthy human individuals. This table comes from immunoSEQ multiplex PCR, and its TCRdb copy is limited to in-frame clones, with some not included. Among some 2,400,000 clones listed, approximately 94% were seen once. Sample: naive CD4+ T cells sorted from blood. Indicated subset: CD45RA+ positively selected. These receptor sequences come from a man between 18 and 35 years old in good health.

This chain joins TRBV6-1 and TRBJ2-2; possible D gene TRBD2, 6 bases. V was cut by 4 bases and J by 4 bases, with 13 bases left in between. Germline CDR1 and CDR2: MNHNS and SASEGT. This CDR3 spans 15 amino acids. CDR3 coding DNA: TGTGCCAGCAGTGGGGGACTGCCGAGCACCGGGGAGCTGTTTTTT. It is translated as CASSGGLPSTGELFF.

The chain combines TRBV19 with TRBJ2-7, with 11 bases aligning to TRBD2. Trimming cost V 5 bases and J 8 bases; bases outside gene matches: 14. CDR3 size: 16 residues. Germline CDR1 LNHDA, CDR2 SQIVND (reference sequence). The CDR3 coding sequence is TGTGCCAGTAGTTCCTTTCGGACTAGCGGGTCATCACAGCAGTACTTC. Its translation: CASSSFRTSGSSQQYF.

The CDR3 DNA is TGCGCCAGCAGTGAACGGGACAGATACGAGCAGTACTTC. It yields the protein CASSERDRYEQYF. The chain recombines TRBV10-1 with TRBJ2-7, with TRBD1 matching 7 bases. The length of the CDR3 is 13 residues. Germline CDR1 is WNHNN and CDR2 is SYGVQD (reference sequence). V shed 3 bases and J 4 bases; nucleotides not matched to a gene: 3.

This chain connects TRBV29-1 to TRBJ2-7; a weak D match, TRBD1 (6 bases). Trimming took off 5 bases at V and 2 bases at J, with 10 bases between the two ends. Germline V lookup: CDR1 SQVTM, CDR2 ANQGSEA. The CDR3 length is 12 residues. DNA for the CDR3: TGCAGCGTTCTGGACAGTCCCTACGAGCAGTACTTC. Translation gives CSVLDSPYEQYF.

This chain uses TRBV6-6 with TRBJ1-6; D gene unclear. Germline CDR1 and CDR2: MNHNY and SVGAGI (reference sequence). V lost 6 bases and J 9 bases, leaving 12 bases between the germline ends. The CDR3 sequence is 13 residues long. CDR3 loop: CASREGGSSPLHF. The DNA of the CDR3 is TGTGCCAGCAGAGAGGGAGGGAGTTCACCCCTCCACTTT.

This clone was observed a single time. The rearrangement uses TRBV11-2 and TRBJ1-4, with unresolved D. The CDR3 contains 16 residues. CDR1 and CDR2 from the germline V gene are SGHAT and FQNNGV. Trimming removed 5 bases from V and 0 bases from J, with 13 bases in between. The CDR3 is CASSRISGATNEKLFF. The CDR3 DNA reads as TGTGCCAGCAGCCGGATCTCAGGAGCAACTAATGAAAAACTGTTTTTT.

The rearrangement uses TRBV30 and TRBJ2-7, with no clear D. The V end lost 1 base, the J end lost 1 base, and 8 bases lay between the germline ends. This CDR3 comprises 13 residues. Germline lookup yields CDR1 GTSNPN and CDR2 SVGIG (reference sequence). CDR3: CAWSAPLSYEQYF. The CDR3 nucleotides are TGTGCCTGGAGTGCCCCATTATCCTACGAGCAGTACTTC.

The J gene is TRBJ2-2, the V gene TRBV5-1; 11 bases match TRBD2. Germline CDR1 reads SGHRS; CDR2 reads YFSETQ. The CDR3 length is 15 residues. The junction had 5 bases not matched to a gene; V was cut back by 5 bases and J by 5 bases. For the CDR3, the DNA is TGCGCCAGCAGATTTCTAGCGGGAGGAACCGGGGAGCTGTTTTTT. Protein sequence: CASRFLAGGTGELFF.

For this clone: This sample also contains other DNA sequences that code for the same CDR3. The V call is TRBV7-2, the J call TRBJ2-7; 8 bases are shared with TRBD1. CDR1 and CDR2 (germline): SGHTA, FQGNSA. The trim removed 4 bases at V and 1 base at J, leaving 3 bases unmatched. CDR3 size: 14 residues. DNA of the CDR3: TGTGCCAGCAGCTCCAGACAGGGGTCCTACGAGCAGTACTTC. Translation gives CASSSRQGSYEQYF.

The CDR3 region is CASSAARDRGPGRGYTF. CDR3 DNA: TGTGCCAGCAGCGCGGCCCGGGACAGGGGGCCTGGAAGGGGCTACACCTTC. The chain couples TRBV9 to TRBJ1-2; TRBD1 matches at 12 bases. Germline CDR1 reads SGDLS; CDR2 reads YYNGEE. This CDR3 spans 17 amino acids. After removal of 3 bases from V and 8 bases from J, the junction contained 14 bases not matched to a gene.

With regard to this clone: The sample carries other DNA sequences with the same CDR3. The chain carries TRBV2 and TRBJ2-7, with D unresolved. The germline V gene has CDR1 SNHLY and CDR2 FYNNEI. The ends were cut back, 0 bases at V and 7 bases at J, with 4 bases in the middle. The CDR3 has 11 amino acids. The CDR3 DNA sequence: TGTGCCAGCAGTGAAGCCGCGGAGCAGTACTTC. This translates into CASSEAAEQYF.

This clone has just one count. The DNA of the CDR3 is TGCGCCACCCAACCGACAGGTGTCAGCTCCTACAATGAGCAGTTCTTC. This codes for CATQPTGVSSYNEQFF. The gene calls are TRBV5-1 and TRBJ2-1, with D possibly matching TRBD1 (6 bases). The germline V gene encodes CDR1 SGHRS and CDR2 YFSETQ. The CDR3 length is 16 residues. V was pared by 9 bases and J by 0 bases, with 19 bases between.

This clone occurred once. This chain joins TRBV5-1 and TRBJ2-5; 10 nucleotides line up with TRBD2. This CDR3 comprises 15 residues. Trimming took 4 bases from V and 4 from J; bases not matched to a gene: 7. Germline CDR1 is SGHRS and CDR2 is YFSETQ. This CDR3 is CASSRTSGTGETQYF. The CDR3 DNA reads TGCGCCAGCAGCAGAACTAGCGGGACCGGAGAGACCCAGTACTTC.

The V gene is TRBV6-1, the J gene TRBJ1-4; D ambiguous. Trimming took 2 bases from V and 5 from J, leaving 12 bases between them. Looked up from germline, CDR1 is MNHNS and CDR2 is SASEGT. The CDR3 spans 15 residues. The CDR3 DNA follows: TGTGCCAGCAGTGAAAGTAAAAGGCGGAATGAAAAACTGTTTTTT. Its protein is CASSESKRRNEKLFF.

In this sample, this clone turned up once. This CDR3 reads CASSRGPATEAFF. The CDR3 nucleotides read TGCGCCAGCAGCCGCGGTCCAGCGACTGAAGCTTTCTTT. The gene calls are TRBV4-1 and TRBJ1-1; D call uncertain. CDR1 is MGHRA and CDR2 is YSYEKL in the germline V gene. Trimming took 4 bases from V and 5 from J, leaving 11 bases between them. The CDR3 has 13 residues.

The chain joins TRBV7-2 to TRBJ1-5, with unresolved D. The CDR3 runs to 13 residues. Trimming shortened V by 2 bases and J by 6 bases, and 8 bases separated the two germline ends. CDR1 SGHTA and CDR2 FQGNSA come from the germline V gene. CDR3 in amino acids: CASSLRRAQPQHF. The CDR3 DNA reads as TGTGCCAGCAGCTTACGACGAGCTCAGCCCCAGCATTTT.

The chain couples TRBV9 to TRBJ2-2; 7 nucleotides match TRBD1. J gave up 1 base and V 4 bases, and 7 bases lay outside the gene matches. There are 16 residues in the CDR3. Per germline, CDR1 SGDLS and CDR2 YYNGEE. The CDR3 sequence: CASSPRTGWNTGELFF. In DNA form, the CDR3 reads TGTGCCAGCAGCCCTCGGACAGGCTGGAACACCGGGGAGCTGTTTTTT. Filled out from reference TRBV9 and TRBJ2-2, the complete variable domain reads DSGVTQTPKHLITATGQRVTLRCSPRSGDLSVYWYQQSLDQGLQFLIQYYNGEERAKGNILERFSAQQFPDLHSELNLSSLELGDSALYFCASSPRTGWNTGELFFGEGSRLTVL.

The V gene is TRBV4-1, the J gene TRBJ2-7, with D unclear. Germline lookup yields CDR1 MGHRA and CDR2 YSYEKL. The CDR3 extends over 15 amino acids. With 0 bases removed from V and 2 bases from J, the gap between germline ends came to 11 bases. CDR3 loop: CASSQDLAIAYEQYF. The CDR3 nucleotides read TGCGCCAGCAGCCAAGACTTGGCCATAGCCTACGAGCAGTACTTC.

V usage is TRBV5-1 and J usage is TRBJ2-1, with 8 bases aligning to TRBD2. Germline loops: CDR1 SGHRS, CDR2 YFSETQ. The CDR3 extends over 15 amino acids. The V gene end was trimmed by 1 base and the J gene end by 9 bases; junction bases not matched to a gene: 9. The CDR3 spells CASSLSSGSLIEQFF. The CDR3 DNA is TGCGCCAGCAGCTTGTCGAGCGGGAGTTTGATTGAGCAGTTCTTC.

CDR3 nucleotide sequence: TGTGCCAGCTTGAGGGACTCCACAGGGGGAGAGACCCAGTACTTC. As protein: CASLRDSTGGETQYF. The rearrangement joins TRBV28 to TRBJ2-5; 8 nucleotides match TRBD1. Looked up from germline, CDR1 is MDHEN and CDR2 is SYDVKM. The CDR3 has 15 amino acids. Trimming took 8 bases from V and 4 from J; bases not matched to a gene: 12.